The present T cell receptor (beta chain) was sequenced within a study of TIL therapy for anti-PD-1-resistant metastatic lung cancer. This was the immunoSEQ v3 assay. TCRdb keeps only in-frame clones here, not all; method: immunoSEQ multiplex PCR. This sample has about 14,000 clones, with around 66% found just once. From germline, CDR1 is MGHRA and CDR2 YSYEKL. This CDR3 region has 16 residues. Trimming pared 4 bases from V and 3 bases from J, leaving 17 bases between. This clone turned up a few times. Stated time point: pre-treatment sample, taken before nivolumab and TIL therapy. Most excised metastases sampled were pleural nodules or supraclavicular lymph nodes.

The clonotype comes from a woman aged 30-79 years with non-small cell lung cancer. The chain uses TRBV4-1 and TRBJ2-3; D remains unclear. The source material was tumor tissue, sampled at baseline. CDR3 nucleotides: TGCGCCAGCAGCCCACGTGACGGCAGTCAGACAGATACGCAGTATTTT. This translates into CASSPRDGSQTDTQYF.